A single sample gave rise to the 21 T cell receptor beta chains below, sequenced in a study of OX40 agonist ivuxolimab in advanced cancers. The protocol was immunoSEQ multiplex PCR, while the TCRdb copy is restricted to in-frame clones and leaves out a portion. The data contain 75,000 to 90,000 clones, roughly 89% of them seen just once; the ten biggest clones take up roughly 8.7%. The specimen comprised CD4+ or CD8+ T cells sorted from blood, sampled in a trial of the OX40 agonist ivuxolimab. The receptor set was obtained from an adult with an advanced solid tumor such as melanoma, head and neck, liver or kidney cancer.

This sequence joins TRBV9 and TRBJ1-5, with 11 bases matching TRBD1. There are 14 residues in the CDR3. The V gene end was trimmed by 3 bases and the J gene end by 7 bases; junction bases not matched to a gene: 3. Germline V gene sequence: CDR1 SGDLS, CDR2 YYNGEE. The CDR3 nucleotides are TGTGCCAGCAGCGCCGGGACAGGGGGACAGCCCCAGCATTTT. Translating it yields CASSAGTGGQPQHF.

The rearrangement joins TRBV6-5 to TRBJ1-6, with D possibly TRBD1 on 6 matching bases. Deletions cut 6 bases from V and 5 bases from J, with 14 bases between. Germline V lookup: CDR1 MNHEY, CDR2 SVGAGI. The CDR3 is 15 residues long. Here the CDR3 reads CASSGTLTHNSPLHF. CDR3 nucleotide sequence: TGTGCCAGCAGCGGGACACTCACCCATAATTCACCCCTCCACTTT.

This clone has only one observation. The chain joins TRBV28 to TRBJ1-1; tentatively, D is TRBD1 (5 bases). Germline CDR1 is MDHEN and CDR2 is SYDVKM. The CDR3 has 15 residues. V was clipped by 2 bases and J by 5 bases, with 15 bases between them. For the CDR3, the DNA is TGTGCCAGCAGTTTACAGAGGACATACGTGACTGAAGCTTTCTTT. Protein sequence: CASSLQRTYVTEAFF.

The V call is TRBV19, the J call TRBJ2-1; no definite D call. Trimming removed 7 bases from V and 3 bases from J, with 10 bases in between. CDR1 LNHDA and CDR2 SQIVND come from the germline V gene (reference sequence). The CDR3 runs to 13 residues. CDR3 loop: CASTTTGYNEQFF. DNA for the CDR3: TGTGCCAGTACTACGACTGGCTACAATGAGCAGTTCTTC.

About this clone itself: The sample carries other DNA sequences with the same CDR3. The CDR3 nucleotides read TGTGCCAGCAGCTTTATGAACACTGAAGCTTTCTTT. Its translation: CASSFMNTEAFF. The gene calls are TRBV28 and TRBJ1-1; D is uncertain. Trimming removed 6 bases from V and 0 bases from J, with 5 bases in between. Germline-derived CDR1 and CDR2 are MDHEN and SYDVKM. The CDR3 is 12 residues long.

The V gene is TRBV27, the J gene TRBJ1-4; the D is unclear. This CDR3 comprises 14 residues. V was clipped by 3 bases and J by 8 bases, with 13 bases between them. Germline V CDR1 and CDR2: MNHEY, SMNVEV (reference sequence). This chain's CDR3 is CASSLIPSPEKLFF. In DNA form, the CDR3 reads TGTGCCAGCAGTTTGATTCCCAGCCCCGAAAAACTGTTTTTT. Looking up the rest from reference TRBV27 and TRBJ1-4 gives the full variable domain: EAQVTQNPRYLITVTGKKLTVTCSQNMNHEYMSWYRQDPGLGLRQIYYSMNVEVTDKGDVPEGYKVSRKEKRNFPLILESPSPNQTSLYFCASSLIPSPEKLFFGSGTQLSVL.

The rearrangement joins TRBV28 to TRBJ2-5, with 10 nucleotides matching TRBD1. Germline lookup yields CDR1 MDHEN and CDR2 SYDVKM. CDR3 length equals 15 residues. V shed 6 bases, J shed 2 bases, and the junction held 6 bases outside the gene matches. The CDR3 loop reads CASRGQGISQETQYF. Here the CDR3 DNA reads TGTGCCAGCAGGGGACAGGGGATCAGTCAAGAGACCCAGTACTTC.

The chain combines TRBV28 with TRBJ2-7, with TRBD1 identical over 7 bases. This CDR3 is built from 13 residues. V trimming: 5 bases; J trimming: 1 base; junction bases outside the gene matches: 2. Germline CDR1 is MDHEN and CDR2 is SYDVKM. The CDR3 sequence is CASSVQGSYEQYF. CDR3 sequence (DNA): TGTGCCAGCAGTGTACAGGGGTCCTACGAGCAGTACTTC.

CDR3 nucleotides: TGTGCCTGGAGGATCCCCGGGATTGAACATGAGCAGTTCTTC. Residues: CAWRIPGIEHEQFF. The J gene is TRBJ2-1, the V gene TRBV30; D is possibly TRBD2 (5 bases). Germline loops: CDR1 GTSNPN, CDR2 SVGIG (reference sequence). The V gene lost 3 bases and the J gene lost 8 bases, with 17 bases spanning the gap. This CDR3 is built from 14 residues.

Only one count was recorded for this clone. V and J are TRBV6-5 and TRBJ2-5; a weak D match, TRBD2 (6 bases). This CDR3 region has 14 residues. Germline V CDR1 and CDR2: MNHEY, SVGAGI. The V gene lost 5 bases and the J gene lost 5 bases, with 15 bases spanning the gap. Here the CDR3 DNA reads TGTGCCAGCAGTCGGACTAATCGGGATGAGACCCAGTACTTC. Encoded protein: CASSRTNRDETQYF.

The chain combines TRBV9 with TRBJ2-1, with a possible D match to TRBD2 (6 bases). The CDR3 runs 16 residues. The germline V and J ends were trimmed by 4 bases and 9 bases, with 23 bases remaining between them. CDR1 and CDR2 from the germline V gene are SGDLS and YYNGEE. CDR3 sequence: CASSYPSERVSGEQFF. CDR3 DNA sequence: TGTGCCAGCAGCTACCCTAGTGAGCGGGTGTCCGGTGAGCAGTTCTTC.

As DNA, the CDR3 is TGTGCCAGCAGTTTCGGAGGAAAACTGTTTTTT. It is translated as CASSFGGKLFF. The chain recombines TRBV6-5 with TRBJ1-4; D uncertain. The CDR3 totals 11 residues. The V and J ends lost 4 bases and 10 bases respectively, with 7 bases between them. Germline V lookup: CDR1 MNHEY, CDR2 SVGAGI.

The V gene is TRBV7-9, the J gene TRBJ2-1; D ambiguous. CDR1 and CDR2 (germline): SEHNR, FQNEAQ (reference sequence). This CDR3 has 12 residues. The V end lost 6 bases, the J end lost 12 bases, and 15 bases lay between the germline ends. The CDR3 reads CASSSLSPGQFF. The DNA for the CDR3 is TGTGCCAGCAGTTCTCTATCCCCAGGGCAGTTCTTC.

V is TRBV9 and J is TRBJ1-3; D remains unclear. V lost 0 bases, J lost 2 bases, and 9 bases lay in between. This CDR3 is 15 amino acids long. Germline V gives CDR1 SGDLS, CDR2 YYNGEE. The CDR3 DNA is TGTGCCAGCAGCGTAGATTCGGGGACTGGAAACACCATATATTTT. Translated: CASSVDSGTGNTIYF.

The V gene is TRBV4-3, the J gene TRBJ1-1; 7 bases fit TRBD1. Germline CDR1 and CDR2: LGHNA and YSLEER. The J segment lost 7 bases and the V segment lost 4 bases, leaving 9 bases of the junction unmatched. This CDR3 has 14 amino acids. CDR3 amino acids: CASSPLTGRDEAFF. The CDR3 coding sequence is TGCGCCAGCAGCCCACTGACAGGGAGGGATGAAGCTTTCTTT.

This chain connects TRBV30 to TRBJ1-1; no definite D call. The V end lost 0 bases, the J end lost 12 bases, and 17 bases lay between the germline ends. The CDR3 extends over 13 amino acids. Germline V gene sequence: CDR1 GTSNPN, CDR2 SVGIG (reference sequence). The CDR3 loop reads CAWSVSSAGRTFF. DNA of the CDR3: TGTGCCTGGAGTGTATCCTCAGCGGGGAGGACTTTCTTT. The full variable domain, with the rest looked up from reference TRBV30 and TRBJ1-1, is SQTIHQWPATLVQPVGSPLSLECTVEGTSNPNLYWYRQAAGRGLQLLFYSVGIGQISSEVPQNLSASRPQDRQFILSSKKLLLSDSGFYLCAWSVSSAGRTFFGQGTRLTVV.

The V and J genes are TRBV5-6 and TRBJ2-7; D remains unclear. Germline values: CDR1 SGHDT, CDR2 YYEEEE. With 3 bases removed from V and 2 bases from J, the gap between germline ends came to 12 bases. The CDR3 contains 14 residues. CDR3 residues: CASSYWAFAYEQYF. The DNA for the CDR3 is TGTGCCAGCAGCTATTGGGCGTTCGCCTACGAGCAGTACTTC.

V gene TRBV28 combines with J gene TRBJ2-1; D assignment may be TRBD1 or TRBD2 (5 bases each). The germline gives CDR1 MDHEN, CDR2 SYDVKM. V dropped 7 bases and J dropped 6 bases, with 13 bases sitting between them. CDR3 length: 13 amino acids. CDR3 DNA sequence: TGTGCCAGCACCAGAAGGGACGTCAATGAGCAGTTCTTC. Translated: CASTRRDVNEQFF.

The chain uses TRBV5-1 and TRBJ2-2; no firm D call. CDR1 is SGHRS, CDR2 YFSETQ, per germline. The CDR3 spans 13 residues. The CDR3 is CAPRSQNTGELFF. The CDR3 DNA sequence: TGCGCACCACGAAGCCAGAACACCGGGGAGCTGTTTTTT.

The V call is TRBV19, the J call TRBJ2-1; D gene unclear. Germline V gene lookup returns CDR1 LNHDA and CDR2 SQIVND (reference sequence). Trimming left V 3 bases short and J 4 bases short, with 16 bases between. The CDR3 consists of 16 residues. The CDR3 is CASSIVPSTAYNEQFF. The CDR3 DNA sequence: TGTGCCAGTAGTATTGTCCCCTCCACGGCGTACAATGAGCAGTTCTTC.

The gene calls are TRBV9 and TRBJ1-2, with no clear D. Trimming shortened V by 0 bases and J by 2 bases, and 11 bases separated the two germline ends. Germline V gene sequence: CDR1 SGDLS, CDR2 YYNGEE. The CDR3 runs to 15 residues. CDR3 coding DNA: TGTGCCAGCAGCGTAGACCGGGATAGGAACTATGGCTACACCTTC. Protein product: CASSVDRDRNYGYTF.